This T cell receptor beta chain stems from a study of glioma-infiltrating T cells. The length of the CDR3 is 12 residues. V lost 10 bases to trimming and J lost 6 bases, with 14 bases between them. Germline loops: CDR1 MNHEY, CDR2 SVGEGT. Amplification of TCR alpha and beta CDR3 regions from RNA used iRepertoire nested multiplex PCR. Using its own MiXCR run on the multiplex PCR reads, TCRdb lists one record per CDR3 protein. This table has fewer than 200,000 distinct CDR3 sequences, around 30% appearing once. The chain is built from TRBV6-2 or TRBV6-3 and TRBJ2-3, with D hard to call. The sequence was obtained from a human donor with low-grade glioma or glioblastoma, undergoing nonglioma brain surgery, or in good health (not recorded which). The sequenced sample was glioma tissue, nonneoplastic brain tissue, or PBMCs (not recorded which). CDR3 residues: CAKSYSRDTQYF. Written as DNA, the CDR3 is TGTGCCAAAAGTTACTCTAGGGATACGCAGTATTTT.